The 27 T cell receptor beta chains given below trace back to one sample, sequenced in a study of shared clonotypes between healthy human individuals. Terminally differentiated effector memory CD45RA+ cells were excluded from the naive CD8 cells, which were CD45RO-negative and positively selected for CCR7. Only in-frame clones appear in the TCRdb table, and some are missing; sequencing was by immunoSEQ multiplex PCR. The sample lists over 750,000 clones, 96% seen once, with approximately 0.2% in the top ten. Material for sequencing was naive CD8+ T cells sorted from blood. Receptors originate from a man aged 25 to 40 in good health.

Here the CDR3 reads CASSLNQGRSYEQYF. CDR3 nucleotides: TGCGCCAGCAGCTTAAACCAGGGGCGTTCCTACGAGCAGTACTTC. This chain joins TRBV5-1 and TRBJ2-7; D is perhaps TRBD1 (6 bases). The CDR3 contains 15 residues. Germline V gene data show CDR1 as SGHRS and CDR2 as YFSETQ. V was pared by 2 bases and J by 1 base, with 13 bases between.

The V call is TRBV7-9, the J call TRBJ2-3; D is ambiguous. CDR1 SEHNR and CDR2 FQNEAQ come from the germline V gene (reference sequence). The length of the CDR3 is 12 residues. V was trimmed by 4 bases and J by 5 bases, leaving 7 bases between them. CDR3 sequence reads: CASSSYQDTQYF. The CDR3 region has the DNA TGTGCCAGCAGCTCTTATCAAGATACGCAGTATTTT.

In regard to this clone: Distinct nucleotide sequences in the sample also encode this CDR3. V is TRBV29-1 and J is TRBJ2-2; D not resolved. V dropped 3 bases and J dropped 0 bases, with 5 bases sitting between them. The germline V gene has CDR1 SQVTM and CDR2 ANQGSEA. The CDR3 runs 13 residues. The chain's CDR3 is CSVEGTNTGELFF. The CDR3 DNA reads TGCAGCGTTGAGGGGACGAACACCGGGGAGCTGTTTTTT.

This sequence joins TRBV11-2 and TRBJ2-7, with 8 positions matching TRBD2. Germline V gene sequence: CDR1 SGHAT, CDR2 FQNNGV. This CDR3 has 16 amino acids. With V trimmed by 2 bases and J by 2 bases, 8 bases remained unmatched. The CDR3 sequence is CASSLLVLAGTYEQYF. The CDR3 DNA sequence: TGTGCCAGCAGCTTACTGGTTTTAGCGGGGACCTACGAGCAGTACTTC.

The chain recombines TRBV6-1 with TRBJ2-7; D unclear. Per germline, CDR1 MNHNS and CDR2 SASEGT. The V and J ends lost 6 bases and 3 bases respectively, with 9 bases between them. There are 12 residues in the CDR3. The CDR3: CASRVQSYEQYF. The CDR3 DNA reads as TGTGCCAGCAGAGTACAGAGCTACGAGCAGTACTTC.

Comments on this clone: Distinct nucleotide sequences in the sample also encode this CDR3. The V call is TRBV7-9, the J call TRBJ2-1; unclear D gene. The germline V gene has CDR1 SEHNR and CDR2 FQNEAQ (reference sequence). The CDR3 length is 15 residues. V lost 0 bases and J lost 4, with 10 bases in between. The DNA for the CDR3 is TGTGCCAGCAGCTTAGCGTCCGGCCTTTACAATGAGCAGTTCTTC. The encoded protein is CASSLASGLYNEQFF.

The gene calls are TRBV9 and TRBJ2-7; no clear D. The germline CDR1 and CDR2 sequences are SGDLS and YYNGEE. The V gene lost 3 bases and the J gene lost 6 bases, with 16 bases spanning the gap. This CDR3 has 14 amino acids. In DNA, the CDR3 is TGTGCCAGCAGCGCTCAAAGTGCCCAGGCCGAGCAGTACTTC. Translating gives CASSAQSAQAEQYF.

This chain joins TRBV2 and TRBJ1-1; D unclear. CDR1 and CDR2 from the germline V gene are SNHLY and FYNNEI. The CDR3 totals 13 residues. V gave up 4 bases and J gave up 4 bases, with 10 bases separating them. CDR3 nucleotides: TGTGCCAGCAGTGGGGGATACGGCACTGAAGCTTTCTTT. This translates into CASSGGYGTEAFF. Using reference TRBV2 and TRBJ1-1 for the parts outside the CDR3, the full variable domain is EPEVTQTPSHQVTQMGQEVILRCVPISNHLYFYWYRQILGQKVEFLVSFYNNEISEKSEIFDDQFSVERPDGSNFTLKIRSTKLEDSAMYFCASSGGYGTEAFFGQGTRLTVV.

The chain uses TRBV30 and TRBJ2-2; 9 nucleotides match TRBD2. The germline gives CDR1 GTSNPN, CDR2 SVGIG (reference sequence). V trimming: 6 bases; J trimming: 4 bases; junction bases outside the gene matches: 6. This CDR3 has 14 amino acids. The CDR3 DNA reads TGTGCCTGTGTAGCGGGAGTGGGCACCGGGGAGCTGTTTTTT. It is translated as CACVAGVGTGELFF.

This sequence joins TRBV27 and TRBJ2-7; 7 bases line up with TRBD1. From germline, CDR1 is MNHEY and CDR2 SMNVEV (reference sequence). The CDR3 is 13 amino acids. V lost 8 bases to trimming and J lost 2 bases; unmatched junction nucleotides: 6. Here the CDR3 DNA reads TGTGCCAGCCGACAGGGTCCTACCTACGAGCAGTACTTC. Translated: CASRQGPTYEQYF.

The rearrangement uses TRBV7-8 and TRBJ1-1; D is unclear. Germline V lookup: CDR1 SGHVS, CDR2 FQNEAQ. CDR3 length: 15 amino acids. The V gene lost 5 bases and the J gene lost 2 bases, with 15 bases spanning the gap. The CDR3 DNA reads as TGTGCCAGCAGCCCCGCGGGCACAATTAACACTGAAGCTTTCTTT. Encoded protein: CASSPAGTINTEAFF.

The chain links TRBV29-1 to TRBJ2-1; possible D gene TRBD1, 5 bases. Germline V lookup: CDR1 SQVTM, CDR2 ANQGSEA. V lost 4 bases and J lost 12, with 13 bases in between. This CDR3 contains 11 residues. CDR3 residues: CSVVQALGQFF. The DNA of the CDR3 is TGCAGCGTTGTACAGGCTTTGGGGCAGTTCTTC.

The chain has TRBV7-8 and TRBJ2-7; 14 bases align to TRBD2. J lost 0 bases, V lost 5 bases, and 3 bases had no gene match. Germline CDR1 and CDR2: SGHVS and FQNEAQ. The CDR3 covers 16 residues. This chain's CDR3 is CASSPGLAGVSYEQYF. The CDR3, as DNA: TGTGCCAGCAGCCCGGGACTAGCGGGAGTCTCCTACGAGCAGTACTTC.

V and J are TRBV7-9 and TRBJ2-1, with a weak D call TRBD2 (6 bases). CDR3 length equals 15 residues. V lost 4 bases and J lost 8, with 18 bases in between. Germline assignment: CDR1 SEHNR and CDR2 FQNEAQ (reference sequence). The CDR3 sequence: CASSSGTYKWHEQFF. In DNA form, the CDR3 reads TGTGCCAGCAGCTCCGGGACTTACAAGTGGCATGAGCAGTTCTTC.

This clone came up once. CDR3 region: CSVENAGTETYEQYF. Here the CDR3 DNA reads TGCAGCGTTGAAAATGCGGGGACAGAGACCTACGAGCAGTACTTC. This chain joins TRBV29-1 and TRBJ2-7; D is possibly TRBD1 (7 bases). This CDR3 has 15 residues. Trimming pared 2 bases from V and 2 bases from J, leaving 16 bases between. In germline, CDR1 is SQVTM, CDR2 ANQGSEA.

The chain recombines TRBV2 with TRBJ1-2, with a weak D call TRBD1 (5 bases). V lost 7 bases and J 2 bases, leaving 14 bases between the germline ends. This CDR3 region has 14 residues. Germline CDR1 reads SNHLY; CDR2 reads FYNNEI. The chain's CDR3 is CASTSWGENYGYTF. CDR3 DNA sequence: TGTGCCAGCACCTCTTGGGGGGAGAACTATGGCTACACCTTC.

This clone was recorded only once. The genes are TRBV27 and TRBJ2-7, with TRBD2 matching over 12 bases. Unmatched junction bases numbered 11, after V lost 5 bases and J lost 6 bases. CDR1 is MNHEY, CDR2 SMNVEV, per germline (reference sequence). This CDR3 region has 16 residues. The CDR3 protein is CASSPWTSGAAGEQYF. CDR3 nucleotides: TGTGCCAGCAGTCCCTGGACTAGCGGGGCAGCGGGCGAGCAGTACTTC.

The chain is built from TRBV5-8 and TRBJ1-2, with D uncertain. CDR3 length: 15 residues. Germline V gene data show CDR1 as SGHTS and CDR2 as YDEGEE. Trimming left V 1 base short and J 8 bases short, with 18 bases between. CDR3 DNA: TGTGCCAGCAGCTTGTTACCAGGTTCTAGGGCAGGCTACACCTTC. Protein product: CASSLLPGSRAGYTF.

Concerning this clone itself: Other DNA sequences in this sample translate to the same CDR3. This rearrangement joins TRBV15 to TRBJ1-5; no clear D. Trimming took off 0 bases at V and 4 bases at J, with 7 bases between the two ends. There are 14 residues in the CDR3. Germline assignment: CDR1 LNHNV and CDR2 YYDKDF (reference sequence). CDR3 sequence (DNA): TGTGCCACCAGCAGAGATGCAGGTAATCAGCCCCAGCATTTT. Residues: CATSRDAGNQPQHF.

The table lists this clone with a count of one. The gene calls are TRBV5-1 and TRBJ1-2; TRBD1 might be the D (6 bases). The CDR3 has 15 amino acids. Germline CDR1 SGHRS, CDR2 YFSETQ. Trimming left V 2 bases short and J 6 bases short, with 17 bases between. The CDR3 here is CASSFGGGRRDGYTF. In DNA form, the CDR3 reads TGCGCCAGCAGCTTTGGAGGGGGGCGTAGGGATGGCTACACCTTC.

The chain carries TRBV6-5 and TRBJ2-1, with a possible D match to TRBD1 (5 bases). V was trimmed by 4 bases and J by 10 bases, leaving 14 bases between them. Looked up from germline, CDR1 is MNHEY and CDR2 is SVGAGI. The CDR3 extends over 13 amino acids. CDR3 in DNA: TGTGCCAGCAGTTTAGGGGCCTATTTCGAGCAGTTCTTC. This translates into CASSLGAYFEQFF.

The gene calls are TRBV6-6 and TRBJ2-2, with TRBD2 identical over 11 bases. This CDR3 has 14 residues. J was trimmed by 8 bases and V by 6 bases; bases with no gene match: 5. Germline V gives CDR1 MNHNY, CDR2 SVGAGI (reference sequence). For the CDR3, the DNA is TGTGCCAGCAGGGAGACTAGCGGGGAAGGGGAGCTGTTTTTT. Amino acid sequence: CASRETSGEGELFF.

The rearrangement uses TRBV28 and TRBJ2-7; 7 bases align to TRBD2. Per germline, CDR1 MDHEN and CDR2 SYDVKM. This CDR3 comprises 13 residues. V was clipped by 11 bases and J by 2 bases; unmatched bases: 9. The CDR3 DNA reads TGTGCCTCCAGCGGGAAGTACACCTACGAGCAGTACTTC. It specifies CASSGKYTYEQYF.

The CDR3 region is CASSSGQPPYEQYF. Written as DNA, the CDR3 is TGTGCCAGCAGCTCGGGACAGCCCCCCTACGAGCAGTACTTC. V is TRBV7-9 and J is TRBJ2-7; 7 positions agree with TRBD1. The CDR3 length is 14 residues. Trimming cost V 4 bases and J 2 bases; bases outside gene matches: 5. The germline gives CDR1 SEHNR, CDR2 FQNEAQ (reference sequence).

As to this clone: Other DNA sequences in the same sample also yield this CDR3. The chain's CDR3 is CSVEGLAGAYNEQFF. The CDR3, as DNA: TGCAGCGTTGAGGGACTAGCGGGAGCCTACAATGAGCAGTTCTTC. The chain combines TRBV29-1 with TRBJ2-1, with 14 bases that match TRBD2. Germline values: CDR1 SQVTM, CDR2 ANQGSEA. V lost 3 bases, J lost 2 bases, and 0 bases stayed unmatched. CDR3 size: 15 residues.

The gene calls are TRBV29-1 and TRBJ2-1, with 16 bases matching TRBD2. In germline, CDR1 is SQVTM, CDR2 ANQGSEA. This CDR3 has 16 residues. V shed 3 bases, J shed 9 bases, and the junction held 8 bases outside the gene matches. The CDR3 region has the DNA TGCAGCGTTGAGGGGGGACTAGCGGGAGGGCTTACTGAGCAGTTCTTC. Translation gives CSVEGGLAGGLTEQFF.

This rearrangement joins TRBV21-1 to TRBJ2-7; TRBD2 is the table's D call and was not checked against the DNA. TRBV21-1 is termed a pseudogene. The CDR3 is 11 amino acids. The CDR3 DNA reads as TGTGCCAGCCCGCCTACTAAGGAGCAGTACTTC. It is translated as CASPPTKEQYF.